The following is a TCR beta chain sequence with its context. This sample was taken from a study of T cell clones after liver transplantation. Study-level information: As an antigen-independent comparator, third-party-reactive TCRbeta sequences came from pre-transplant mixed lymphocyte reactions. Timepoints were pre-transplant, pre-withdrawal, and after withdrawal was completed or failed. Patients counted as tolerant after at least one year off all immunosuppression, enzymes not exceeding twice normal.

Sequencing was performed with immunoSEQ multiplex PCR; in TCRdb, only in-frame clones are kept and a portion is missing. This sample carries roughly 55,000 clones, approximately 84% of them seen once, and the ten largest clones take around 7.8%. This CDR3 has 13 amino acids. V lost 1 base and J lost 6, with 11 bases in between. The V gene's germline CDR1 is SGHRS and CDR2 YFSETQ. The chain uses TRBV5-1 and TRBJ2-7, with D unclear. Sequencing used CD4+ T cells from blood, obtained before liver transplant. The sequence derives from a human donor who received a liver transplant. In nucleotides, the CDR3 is TGCGCCAGCAGCTTGAGTCTCCAGTCCGAGCAGTACTTC. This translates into CASSLSLQSEQYF.